This paragraph reports one TCR beta chain. Its antigen is still unknown. No base quality information exists; no much larger clone differs at one position. Healthy HIV-negative adults with no recently reported acute infections or vaccinations were included as donors. Every donor was a Caucasian adult living in Nashville, Tennessee, USA. CD4+ T cells were enriched by magnetic negative selection; naive cells were then positively selected on CD45RA, and the negative fraction formed the memory subset. After blood collection by leukapheresis, PBMCs were isolated using Ficoll-Histopaque density gradient centrifugation and then cryopreserved in the vapor phase of liquid nitrogen. Analytical flow cytometry was used to check the purity and quantity of every magnetically sorted T cell population. From each sorted fraction, genomic DNA was isolated and quantified by UV absorbance on a Nanodrop 2000c. TCR CDR3 regions were amplified from genomic DNA by multiplex PCR using the deep immunoSEQ assay. Genomic DNA extracted from each cell subset was distributed evenly over all wells of several immunoSEQ 96-well plates, and each plate served as one replicate. Each replicate PCR for sorted subsets received about 180 ng genomic DNA, equal to tens of thousands of T cell genomes. Purified libraries were quantified with a Qubit 3.0 fluorometer, sized on a Bioanalyzer 2100, and re-quantified with the KAPA Library Quantification kit. Every immunoSEQ 96-well plate was sequenced on a dedicated single-read 150-cycle Illumina NextSeq 550 flow cell. The original methods were these. Because the immunoSEQ output held only junctional sequences and lacked quality scores, the filtering could not match the filtering applied to full-length reads. To assign V/J genes and CDR3, sequences were annotated using PyIR, a Python wrapper for IgBLAST v1.9, with IMGT germline references. Reads with weak V/J assignments (E-value above 1e-6), missing CDR3, stop codons, out-of-frame junctions, or ambiguous translated residues were removed. A V3J clonotype was defined by an identical inferred V gene, J gene, and CDR3 amino acid sequence. To compute the percentage overlap between repertoires, the number of shared unique clonotypes was divided by the size of the smaller repertoire. RTK rarefaction, the Chao1 estimator, and Recon v2.1 estimates of unobserved clonotypes were used to assess repertoire richness. OLGA was used to compute generation probabilities for all TCRbeta clonotypes that the gDNA method yielded from a few donors. TCRdb's version of the immuneACCESS table is confined to in-frame rearrangements and falls short of the full clone set. An unresolved V gene accounts for under half of the shortfall where checked; the remainder is of unknown origin. Clone size and the V and J calls come from that table; the DNA yielded D and trimming. This sample holds roughly 1.5 million clones; approximately 98% were observed only once. Roughly 0.45% of the sample goes to the ten largest clones.

This specimen comes from a study of shared clonotypes between healthy human individuals (dated by TCRdb to the early 2020s). Study-wide context: The cohort comprised a couple of women and a few men aged 18 to 49 years. For each donor, CD4 naive and CD4 memory were each given three plates, CD8 naive was given two plates, and CD8 memory was given one plate. To estimate repertoire size and how much clonotypes are shared between individuals, the study performed deep sequencing of blood TCR repertoires from five healthy adults. Different laboratories and diverse techniques were used to prepare libraries and sequence TCR repertoires, to increase sequencing depth and limit assay-specific biases. Leukapheresis yielded between about 0.94 and 8.9 billion PBMCs per donor. What the research found in general, with its limitations: Incomplete sequencing was indicated by rarefaction of sorted-subset datasets, despite the large sequencing depth. Sampling was limited to blood, and TCR repertoires in tissue likely differ from TCR repertoires in blood. Approximately 5% of naive CD4, 3.5% of naive CD8, about 2.4% of memory CD4, and approximately 0.39% of memory CD8 clonotypes were shared across several donors. Because the study included only a small number of donors, the genetic and exposure-history diversity represented was limited. Pairwise subsampling led to the expectation that sequencing depth would affect the degree of clonotype sharing among donors. Naive subsets generally had larger estimated clonotype richness than memory subsets did. Compared with non-shared clonotypes, clonotypes shared by all four sorted-subset donors had higher generation probabilities.

Taken from cysteine to phenylalanine, the CDR3 has 11 residues. Only CDR3 DNA remains: 33 bases, in frame from the first base. Via the germline V gene (reference sequence), CDR1 is SEHNR and CDR2 FQNEAQ. The junction carries 2 bases between V and J, which are trimmed by 0 bases and 5 bases respectively. Source material: naive CD4+ T cells sorted from blood. Per the publication, the cell subset or site label means: CD45RA+ positively selected. The sequence joins TRBV7-9 to TRBJ2-7, with the D gene not clear enough to name. The TCR sequence derives from a young man in good health. The DNA sequence reads TGTGCCAGCAGCTTAGCCCACGAGCAGTACTTC. It encodes CASSLAHEQYF.